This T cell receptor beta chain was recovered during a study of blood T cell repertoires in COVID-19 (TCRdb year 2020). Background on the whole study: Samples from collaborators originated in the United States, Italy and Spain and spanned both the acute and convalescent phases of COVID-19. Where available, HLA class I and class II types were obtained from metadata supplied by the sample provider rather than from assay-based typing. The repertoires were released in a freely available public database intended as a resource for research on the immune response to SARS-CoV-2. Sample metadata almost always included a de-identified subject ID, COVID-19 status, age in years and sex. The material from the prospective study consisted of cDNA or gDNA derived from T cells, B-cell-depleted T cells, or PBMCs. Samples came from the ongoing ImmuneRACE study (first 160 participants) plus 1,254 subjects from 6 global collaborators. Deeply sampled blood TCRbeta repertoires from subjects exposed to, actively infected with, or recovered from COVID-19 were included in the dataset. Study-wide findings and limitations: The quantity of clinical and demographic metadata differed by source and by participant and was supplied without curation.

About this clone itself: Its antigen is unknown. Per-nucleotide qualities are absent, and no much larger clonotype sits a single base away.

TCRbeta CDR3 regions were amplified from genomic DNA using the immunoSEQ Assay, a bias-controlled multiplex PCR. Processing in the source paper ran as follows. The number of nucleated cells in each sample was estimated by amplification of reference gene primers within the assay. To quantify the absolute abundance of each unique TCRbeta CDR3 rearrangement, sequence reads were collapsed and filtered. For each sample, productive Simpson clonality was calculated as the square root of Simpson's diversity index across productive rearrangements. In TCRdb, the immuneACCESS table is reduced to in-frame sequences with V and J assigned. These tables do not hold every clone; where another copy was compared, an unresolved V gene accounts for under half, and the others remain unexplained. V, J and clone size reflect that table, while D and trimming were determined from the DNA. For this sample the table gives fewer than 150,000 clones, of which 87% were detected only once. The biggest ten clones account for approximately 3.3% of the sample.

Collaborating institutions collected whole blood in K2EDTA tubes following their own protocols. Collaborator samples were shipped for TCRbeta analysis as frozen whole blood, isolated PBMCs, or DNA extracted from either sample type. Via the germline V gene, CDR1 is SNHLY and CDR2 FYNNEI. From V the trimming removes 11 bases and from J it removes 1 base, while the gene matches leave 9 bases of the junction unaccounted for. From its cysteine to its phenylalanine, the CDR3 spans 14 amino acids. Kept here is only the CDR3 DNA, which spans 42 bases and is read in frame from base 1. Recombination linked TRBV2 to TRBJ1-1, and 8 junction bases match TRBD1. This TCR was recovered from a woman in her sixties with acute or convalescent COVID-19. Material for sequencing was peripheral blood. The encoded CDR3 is CAGGNRGKNTEAFF. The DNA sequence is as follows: TGTGCCGGGGGGAACAGGGGGAAGAACACTGAAGCTTTCTTT.